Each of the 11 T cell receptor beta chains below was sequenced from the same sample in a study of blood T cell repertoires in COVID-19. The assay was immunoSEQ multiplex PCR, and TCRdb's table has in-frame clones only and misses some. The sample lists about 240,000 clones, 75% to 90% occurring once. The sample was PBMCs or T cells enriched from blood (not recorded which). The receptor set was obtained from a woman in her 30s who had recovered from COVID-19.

CDR3 in amino acids: CASSPGTGSNQPQHF. As DNA, the CDR3 is TGTGCCAGCAGTCCCGGGACAGGGAGCAATCAGCCCCAGCATTTT. V gene TRBV5-6 combines with J gene TRBJ1-5; the match to TRBD1 covers 9 bases. CDR1 SGHDT and CDR2 YYEEEE come from the germline V gene. This CDR3 region has 15 residues. J was trimmed by 1 base and V by 5 bases; bases with no gene match: 4.

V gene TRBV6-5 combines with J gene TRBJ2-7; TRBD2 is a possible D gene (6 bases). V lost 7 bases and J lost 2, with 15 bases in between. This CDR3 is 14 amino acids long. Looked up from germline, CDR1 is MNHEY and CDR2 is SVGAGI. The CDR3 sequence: CASKIAGTTYEQYF. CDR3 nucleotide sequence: TGTGCCAGCAAAATCGCGGGAACAACCTACGAGCAGTACTTC.

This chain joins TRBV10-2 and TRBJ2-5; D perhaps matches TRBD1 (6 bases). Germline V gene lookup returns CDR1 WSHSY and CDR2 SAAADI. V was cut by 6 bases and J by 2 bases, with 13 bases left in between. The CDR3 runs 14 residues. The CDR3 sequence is CASRTGTRQETQYF. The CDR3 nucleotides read TGCGCCAGCAGGACCGGGACAAGACAAGAGACCCAGTACTTC.

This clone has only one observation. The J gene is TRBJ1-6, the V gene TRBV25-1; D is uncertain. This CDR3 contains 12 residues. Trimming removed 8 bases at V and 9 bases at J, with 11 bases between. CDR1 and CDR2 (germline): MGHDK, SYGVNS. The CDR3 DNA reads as TGTGCCAGCTCCGATCTAGGTTCACCCCTCCACTTT. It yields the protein CASSDLGSPLHF. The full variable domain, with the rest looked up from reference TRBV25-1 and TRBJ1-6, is EADIYQTPRYLVIGTGKKITLECSQTMGHDKMYWYQQDPGMELHLIHYSYGVNSTEKGDLSSESTVSRIRTEHFPLTLESARPSHTSQYLCASSDLGSPLHFGNGTRLTVT.

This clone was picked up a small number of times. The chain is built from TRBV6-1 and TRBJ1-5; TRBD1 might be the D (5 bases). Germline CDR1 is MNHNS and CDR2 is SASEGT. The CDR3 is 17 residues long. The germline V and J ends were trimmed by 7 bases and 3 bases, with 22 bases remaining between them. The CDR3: CASNDGGIGWINQPQHF. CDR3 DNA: TGTGCCAGCAATGACGGGGGGATTGGGTGGATCAATCAGCCCCAGCATTTT.

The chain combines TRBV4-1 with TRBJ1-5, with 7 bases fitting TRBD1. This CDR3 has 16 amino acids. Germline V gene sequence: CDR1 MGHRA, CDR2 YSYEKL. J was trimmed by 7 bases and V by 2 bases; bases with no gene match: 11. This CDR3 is CASSQSNRGSGQPQHF. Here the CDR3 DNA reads TGCGCCAGCAGCCAATCCAACAGGGGATCTGGACAGCCCCAGCATTTT.

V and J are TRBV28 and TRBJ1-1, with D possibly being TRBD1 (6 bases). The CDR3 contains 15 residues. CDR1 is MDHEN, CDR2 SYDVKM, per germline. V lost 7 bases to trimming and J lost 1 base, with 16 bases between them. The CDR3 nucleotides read TGTGCCAGCAAAGAGACAGGTGGGGGGAACACTGAAGCTTTCTTT. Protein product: CASKETGGGNTEAFF. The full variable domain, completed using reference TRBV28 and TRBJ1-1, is DVKVTQSSRYLVKRTGEKVFLECVQDMDHENMFWYRQDPGLGLRLIYFSYDVKMKEKGDIPEGYSVSREKKERFSLILESASTNQTSMYLCASKETGGGNTEAFFGQGTRLTVV.

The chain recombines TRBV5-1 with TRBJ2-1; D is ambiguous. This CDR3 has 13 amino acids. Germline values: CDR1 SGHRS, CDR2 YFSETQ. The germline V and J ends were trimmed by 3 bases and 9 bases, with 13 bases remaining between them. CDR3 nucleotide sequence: TGCGCCAGCAGCTGGCTAGTCGTCGGTGAGCAGTTCTTC. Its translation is CASSWLVVGEQFF.

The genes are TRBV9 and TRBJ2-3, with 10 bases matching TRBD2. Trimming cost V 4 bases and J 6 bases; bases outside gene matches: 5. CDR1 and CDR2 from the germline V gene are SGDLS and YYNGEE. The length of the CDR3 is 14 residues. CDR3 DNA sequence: TGTGCCAGCAGCCCTAGCGGGAGTGTGGATACGCAGTATTTT. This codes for CASSPSGSVDTQYF.

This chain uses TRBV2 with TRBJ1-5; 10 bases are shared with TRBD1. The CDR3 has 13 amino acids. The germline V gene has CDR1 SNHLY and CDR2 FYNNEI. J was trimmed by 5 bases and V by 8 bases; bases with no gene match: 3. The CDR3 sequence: CASAGTGDQPQHF. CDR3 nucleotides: TGTGCCAGCGCCGGGACAGGGGATCAGCCCCAGCATTTT.

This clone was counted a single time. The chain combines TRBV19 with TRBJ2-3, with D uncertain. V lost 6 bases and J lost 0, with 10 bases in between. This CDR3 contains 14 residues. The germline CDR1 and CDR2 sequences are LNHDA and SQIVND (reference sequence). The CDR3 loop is CASRDSTSTDTQYF. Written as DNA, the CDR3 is TGTGCCAGTAGAGATTCCACTAGCACAGATACGCAGTATTTT.